Only one count was recorded for the clone carrying this TCR beta chain. Its antigen remains unknown. The V and J ends lost 1 base and 0 bases respectively, with 8 bases between them. The CDR3 covers 15 residues. Per germline, CDR1 SGHDT and CDR2 YYEEEE. Study-wide results and limits: In terms of TCR gene usage, tumor memory CD4+ T cells clustered together with blood and lymph node memory CD4+ cells, as well as with lymph node naive CD4+ cells. Greatest tumor Treg TCR overlap was with tumor naive CD4+ cells.

Full-length variable regions came from constant-region reverse primers plus semi-nested Nested Universal Primer A PCR. MiXCR, applied by TCRdb to the 5' RACE reads, yields one record per CDR3 protein. The sample lists almost 8,500 distinct CDR3 sequences, around 67% occurring once. Naive CD4+ T cells were purified with Tregs depleted by CD25. The rearrangement links TRBV5-6 to TRBJ2-4, with D uncertain. The sequenced sample consisted of tumor-infiltrating naive CD4+ T cells sorted from the breast tumor. This sample's subset: naive CD4+ T cells, CD4+CD45RA+CD25-. The receptor was isolated from a female donor with breast cancer. The CDR3 loop is CASSLWFLAKNIQYF. The CDR3 DNA reads as TGTGCCAGCAGCTTGTGGTTTTTAGCCAAAAACATTCAGTACTTC.